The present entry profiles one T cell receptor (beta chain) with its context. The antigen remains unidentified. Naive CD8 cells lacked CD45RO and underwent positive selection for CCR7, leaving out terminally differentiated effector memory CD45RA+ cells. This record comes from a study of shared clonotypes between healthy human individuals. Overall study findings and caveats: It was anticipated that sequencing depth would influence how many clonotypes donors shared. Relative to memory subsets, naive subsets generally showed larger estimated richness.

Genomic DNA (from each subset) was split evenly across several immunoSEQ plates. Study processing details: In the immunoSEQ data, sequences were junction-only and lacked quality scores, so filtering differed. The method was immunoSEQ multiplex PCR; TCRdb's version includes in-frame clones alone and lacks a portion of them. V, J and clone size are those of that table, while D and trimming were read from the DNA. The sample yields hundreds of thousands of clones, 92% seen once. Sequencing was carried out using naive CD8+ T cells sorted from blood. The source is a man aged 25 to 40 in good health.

The CDR3 here is CASSSATGGDGYTF. The CDR3 DNA is TGTGCCAGCAGCTCCGCGACAGGGGGTGATGGCTACACCTTC. The chain couples TRBV7-9 to TRBJ1-2; 9 nucleotides match TRBD1. The CDR3 consists of 14 residues. Looked up from germline, CDR1 is SEHNR and CDR2 is FQNEAQ (reference sequence). Trimming cost V 4 bases and J 6 bases; bases outside gene matches: 6.